Listed here are 14 T cell receptor beta chains from one sample, sequenced in a study of T-cell memory formation after mild COVID-19. TCRdb fed the 5' RACE reads into MiXCR, producing one record per CDR3 protein. The table includes around 200,000 distinct CDR3 sequences, roughly 10% detected once. The sample was PBMCs or a T cell subset sorted from them (not recorded which). Receptors originate from a man aged 18 to 29 who had mild COVID-19 (a few samples of this study predate the infection). Cell type and time point are not known.

In its sample, this clonotype was seen a few times. This chain joins TRBV20-1 and TRBJ1-2; the D is unclear. The CDR3 spans 13 residues. Trimming took 6 bases from V and 4 from J, leaving 15 bases between them. CDR1 and CDR2 from the germline V gene are DFQATT and SNEGSKA (reference sequence). The CDR3 region has the DNA TGCAGTGCGCCTGAAGGCTCCCGCTATGGCTACACCTTC. Translation gives CSAPEGSRYGYTF.

This sequence joins TRBV6-6 and TRBJ2-7, with a tentative D call TRBD1 (6 bases). V lost 5 bases and J 3 bases, leaving 14 bases between the germline ends. CDR1 is MNHNY, CDR2 SVGAGI, per germline (reference sequence). The CDR3 consists of 14 residues. CDR3 region: CASSPRQESYEQYF. CDR3 in DNA: TGTGCCAGCAGTCCCAGACAGGAAAGCTACGAGCAGTACTTC.

This clonotype was seen more than once but under ten times. The CDR3 DNA sequence: TGTGCCAGCAGTTACAGGCCCCAGCGCTCTGGAAACACCATATATTTT. Protein: CASSYRPQRSGNTIYF. This chain joins TRBV6-6 and TRBJ1-3; D call uncertain. V was trimmed by 2 bases and J by 0 bases, leaving 11 bases between them. The CDR3 has 16 residues. The germline V gene encodes CDR1 MNHNY and CDR2 SVGAGI (reference sequence).

This clonotype came up a few times. The V and J genes are TRBV7-6 and TRBJ2-5; 7 positions agree with TRBD2. With V trimmed by 5 bases and J by 6 bases, 9 bases remained unmatched. This CDR3 contains 14 residues. Germline loops: CDR1 SGHVS, CDR2 FNYEAQ. The CDR3 nucleotides are TGTGCCAGCAGCCTACCCGGGGGGAGACAGACCCAGTACTTC. It codes for CASSLPGGRQTQYF.

This clonotype has just a few counts. This chain connects TRBV6-5 to TRBJ2-2; D gene uncertain. Germline CDR1 is MNHEY and CDR2 is SVGAGI. Between the trimmed V and J ends, which lost 2 bases and 5 bases, there was a span of 9 bases. The CDR3 contains 14 residues. CDR3 amino acids: CASSYVMNTGELFF. Written as DNA, the CDR3 is TGTGCCAGCAGTTACGTCATGAATACCGGGGAGCTGTTTTTT.

The sample holds a few counts of this clonotype. The chain has TRBV5-1 and TRBJ2-1; the match to TRBD2 covers 16 bases. The germline gives CDR1 SGHRS, CDR2 YFSETQ. This CDR3 comprises 19 residues. V gave up 3 bases and J gave up 0 bases; unmatched junction bases: 6. The CDR3 reads CASSSPGLAGGSSYNEQFF. CDR3 sequence (DNA): TGCGCCAGCAGCTCACCGGGACTAGCGGGGGGGAGCTCCTACAATGAGCAGTTCTTC. Full variable domain (rest looked up from reference TRBV5-1 and TRBJ2-1): KAGVTQTPRYLIKTRGQQVTLSCSPISGHRSVSWYQQTPGQGLQFLFEYFSETQRNKGNFPGRFSGRQFSNSRSEMNVSTLELGDSALYLCASSSPGLAGGSSYNEQFFGPGTRLTVL.

This clonotype was observed a few times. The chain couples TRBV11-1 to TRBJ2-2; D is unclear. The V gene lost 7 bases and the J gene lost 1 base, with 13 bases spanning the gap. Germline loops: CDR1 SGHAT, CDR2 FQDESV (reference sequence). This CDR3 is 15 amino acids long. As DNA, the CDR3 is TGTGCCAGCACCTTGACACCCTGGAACACCGGGGAGCTGTTTTTT. Translated, it gives CASTLTPWNTGELFF.

The chain links TRBV9 to TRBJ1-5; no definite D call. This CDR3 region has 13 residues. V lost 3 bases and J 7 bases, leaving 11 bases between the germline ends. Germline loops: CDR1 SGDLS, CDR2 YYNGEE. In DNA form, the CDR3 reads TGTGCCAGCAGCGGCGACGACATCCAGCCCCAGCATTTT. As protein: CASSGDDIQPQHF.

This clonotype showed up just a few times. This chain uses TRBV28 with TRBJ2-3, with 7 bases fitting TRBD2. Looked up from germline, CDR1 is MDHEN and CDR2 is SYDVKM. V was pared by 4 bases and J by 1 base, with 2 bases of the junction left unmatched. This CDR3 region has 14 residues. The chain's CDR3 is CASSWAGGTDTQYF. CDR3 nucleotide sequence: TGTGCCAGCAGTTGGGCGGGAGGCACAGATACGCAGTATTTT. Variable domain in full (rest from reference TRBV28 and TRBJ2-3): DVKVTQSSRYLVKRTGEKVFLECVQDMDHENMFWYRQDPGLGLRLIYFSYDVKMKEKGDIPEGYSVSREKKERFSLILESASTNQTSMYLCASSWAGGTDTQYFGPGTRLTVL.

This clonotype was seen a few times. The V and J genes are TRBV4-1 and TRBJ2-3; TRBD2 might be the D (6 bases). Germline assignment: CDR1 MGHRA and CDR2 YSYEKL. V shed 3 bases and J shed 0 bases, with 7 bases lying between them. This CDR3 is 14 amino acids long. CDR3 coding DNA: TGCGCCAGCAGCCAGCGGGGAAGCACAGATACGCAGTATTTT. Amino acids: CASSQRGSTDTQYF.

The table lists this clonotype with a few counts. CDR3 loop: CASSFRTTSDTQYF. CDR3 in DNA: TGCGCCAGCAGCTTTCGGACAACGTCAGATACGCAGTATTTT. The chain uses TRBV5-1 and TRBJ2-3, with a tentative D call TRBD1 (5 bases). The CDR3 contains 14 residues. Between the trimmed V and J ends, which lost 2 bases and 4 bases, there was a span of 11 bases. CDR1 is SGHRS and CDR2 is YFSETQ in the germline V gene. Full variable domain (remainder filled in from reference TRBV5-1 and TRBJ2-3): KAGVTQTPRYLIKTRGQQVTLSCSPISGHRSVSWYQQTPGQGLQFLFEYFSETQRNKGNFPGRFSGRQFSNSRSEMNVSTLELGDSALYLCASSFRTTSDTQYFGPGTRLTVL.

The rearrangement uses TRBV5-1 and TRBJ2-3, with D perhaps TRBD2 (5 bases). CDR1 is SGHRS and CDR2 is YFSETQ in the germline V gene. V gave up 5 bases and J gave up 2 bases, with 24 bases separating them. The CDR3 is 18 amino acids. Here the CDR3 DNA reads TGCGCCAGCAGATACAGAGGGATCGGAAGGCTTGACACAGATACGCAGTATTTT. The encoded protein is CASRYRGIGRLDTDTQYF.

There are a few counts of this clonotype. The gene calls are TRBV6-1 and TRBJ1-2; tentatively, D is TRBD1 (5 bases). The V and J ends lost 3 bases and 4 bases respectively, with 9 bases between them. Germline V lookup: CDR1 MNHNS, CDR2 SASEGT. This CDR3 has 13 amino acids. CDR3 bases: TGTGCCAGCAGTGACAGGGTGACCTATGGCTACACCTTC. Its protein product is CASSDRVTYGYTF.

The V and J genes are TRBV12-3 or TRBV12-4 and TRBJ2-3; D not resolved. Trimming left V 3 bases short and J 0 bases short, with 10 bases between. The CDR3 sequence is 15 residues long. Here the CDR3 DNA reads TGTGCCAGCAGTTTGAAGCCACCTAGCACAGATACGCAGTATTTT. It codes for CASSLKPPSTDTQYF.